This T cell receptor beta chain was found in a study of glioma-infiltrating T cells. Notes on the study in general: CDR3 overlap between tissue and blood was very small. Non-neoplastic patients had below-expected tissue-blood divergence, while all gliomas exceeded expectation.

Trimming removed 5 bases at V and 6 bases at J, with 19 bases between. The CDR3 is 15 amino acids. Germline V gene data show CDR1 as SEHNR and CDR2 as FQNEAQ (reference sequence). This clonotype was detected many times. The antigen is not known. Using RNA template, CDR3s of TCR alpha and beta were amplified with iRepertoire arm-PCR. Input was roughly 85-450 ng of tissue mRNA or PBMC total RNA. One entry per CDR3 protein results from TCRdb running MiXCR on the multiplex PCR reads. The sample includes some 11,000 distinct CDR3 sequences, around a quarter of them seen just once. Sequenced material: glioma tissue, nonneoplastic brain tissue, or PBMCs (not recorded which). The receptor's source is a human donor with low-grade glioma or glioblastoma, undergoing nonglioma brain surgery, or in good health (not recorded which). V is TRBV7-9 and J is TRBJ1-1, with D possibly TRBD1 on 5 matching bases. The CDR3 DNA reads TGTGCCAGCAGCCCTACACTGACACAGGTTGCTGAAGCTTTCTTT. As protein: CASSPTLTQVAEAFF.